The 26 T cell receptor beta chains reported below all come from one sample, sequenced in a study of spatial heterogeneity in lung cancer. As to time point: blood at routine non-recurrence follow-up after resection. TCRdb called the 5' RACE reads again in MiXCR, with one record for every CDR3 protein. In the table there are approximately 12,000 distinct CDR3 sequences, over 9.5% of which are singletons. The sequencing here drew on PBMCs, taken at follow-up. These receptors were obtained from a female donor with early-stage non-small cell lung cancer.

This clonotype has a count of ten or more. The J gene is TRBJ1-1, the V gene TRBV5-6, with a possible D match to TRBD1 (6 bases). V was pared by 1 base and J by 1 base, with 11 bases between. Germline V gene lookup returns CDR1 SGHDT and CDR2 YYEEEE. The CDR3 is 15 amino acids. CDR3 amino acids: CASSLRWGANTEAFF. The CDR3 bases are TGTGCCAGCAGCTTGAGATGGGGGGCGAACACTGAAGCTTTCTTT.

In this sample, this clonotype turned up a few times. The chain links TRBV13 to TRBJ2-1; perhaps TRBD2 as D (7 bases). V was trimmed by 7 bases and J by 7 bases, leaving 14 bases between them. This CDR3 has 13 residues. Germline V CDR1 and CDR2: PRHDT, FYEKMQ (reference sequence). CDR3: CASTSGGRNEQFF. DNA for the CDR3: TGTGCCAGCACCTCCGGGGGGCGAAATGAGCAGTTCTTC. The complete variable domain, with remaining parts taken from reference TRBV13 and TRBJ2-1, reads AAGVIQSPRHLIKEKRETATLKCYPIPRHDTVYWYQQGPGQDPQFLISFYEKMQSDKGSIPDRFSAQQFSDYHSELNMSSLELGDSALYFCASTSGGRNEQFFGPGTRLTVL.

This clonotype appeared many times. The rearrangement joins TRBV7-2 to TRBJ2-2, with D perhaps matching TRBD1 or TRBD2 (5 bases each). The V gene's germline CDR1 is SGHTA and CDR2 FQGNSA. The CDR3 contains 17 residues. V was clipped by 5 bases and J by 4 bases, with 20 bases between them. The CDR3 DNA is TGTGCCAGCAGCCTCCTACAGTTGGGGGTCGGCACCGGGGAGCTGTTTTTT. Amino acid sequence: CASSLLQLGVGTGELFF.

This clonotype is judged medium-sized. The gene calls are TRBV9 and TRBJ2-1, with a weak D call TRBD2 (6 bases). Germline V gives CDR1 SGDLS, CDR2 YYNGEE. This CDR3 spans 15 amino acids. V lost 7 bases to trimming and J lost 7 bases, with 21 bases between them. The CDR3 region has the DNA TGTGCCAGCGCCCCAGGCGGCGGGATAGTAAATGAGCAGTTCTTC. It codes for CASAPGGGIVNEQFF.

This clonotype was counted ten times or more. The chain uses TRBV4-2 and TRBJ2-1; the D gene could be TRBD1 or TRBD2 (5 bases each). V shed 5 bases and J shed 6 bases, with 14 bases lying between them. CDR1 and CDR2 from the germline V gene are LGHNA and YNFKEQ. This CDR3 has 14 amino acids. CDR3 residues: CASSGRGVSNEQFF. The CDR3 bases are TGTGCCAGCAGCGGAAGAGGGGTCTCCAATGAGCAGTTCTTC.

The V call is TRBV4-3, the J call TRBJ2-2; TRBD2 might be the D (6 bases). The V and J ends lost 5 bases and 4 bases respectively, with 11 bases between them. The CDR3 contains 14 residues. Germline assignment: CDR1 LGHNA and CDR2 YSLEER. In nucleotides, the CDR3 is TGCGCCAGCAGCAAGGGACTGCTCACCGGGGAGCTGTTTTTT. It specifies CASSKGLLTGELFF.

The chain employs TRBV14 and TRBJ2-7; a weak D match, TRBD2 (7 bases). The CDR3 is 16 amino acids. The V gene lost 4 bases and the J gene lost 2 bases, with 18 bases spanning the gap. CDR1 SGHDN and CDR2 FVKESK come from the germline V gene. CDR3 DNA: TGTGCCAGCAGCCTCTACAGGGAGGGGACAACCTACGAGCAGTACGTC. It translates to CASSLYREGTTYEQYV.

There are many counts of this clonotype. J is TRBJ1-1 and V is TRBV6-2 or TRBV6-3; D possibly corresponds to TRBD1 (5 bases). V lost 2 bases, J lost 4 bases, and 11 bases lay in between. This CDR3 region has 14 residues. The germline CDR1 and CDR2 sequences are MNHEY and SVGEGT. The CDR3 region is CASSYLTGGTEAFF. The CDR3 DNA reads TGTGCCAGCAGTTACCTCACGGGGGGCACTGAAGCTTTCTTT.

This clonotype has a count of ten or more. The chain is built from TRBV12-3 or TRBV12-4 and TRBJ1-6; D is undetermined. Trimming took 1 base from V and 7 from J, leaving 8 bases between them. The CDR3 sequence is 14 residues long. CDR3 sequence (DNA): TGTGCCAGCAGTTTAGATCTTGGGAATTCACCCCTCCACTTT. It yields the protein CASSLDLGNSPLHF.

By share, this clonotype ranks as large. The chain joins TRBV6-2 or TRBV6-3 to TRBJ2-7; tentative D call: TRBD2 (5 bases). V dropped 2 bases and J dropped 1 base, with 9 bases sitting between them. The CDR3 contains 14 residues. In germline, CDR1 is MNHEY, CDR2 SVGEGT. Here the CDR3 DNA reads TGTGCCAGCAGTTACGTCGGGGAATCCTACGAGCAGTACTTC. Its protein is CASSYVGESYEQYF.

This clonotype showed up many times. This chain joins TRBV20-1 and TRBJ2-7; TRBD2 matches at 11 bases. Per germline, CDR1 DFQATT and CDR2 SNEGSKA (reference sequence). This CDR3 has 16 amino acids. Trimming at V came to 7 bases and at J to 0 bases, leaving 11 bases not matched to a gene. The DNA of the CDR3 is TGCAGTGTCCCGGGACTAGCGGAAAGGAGCTCCTACGAGCAGTACTTC. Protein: CSVPGLAERSSYEQYF.

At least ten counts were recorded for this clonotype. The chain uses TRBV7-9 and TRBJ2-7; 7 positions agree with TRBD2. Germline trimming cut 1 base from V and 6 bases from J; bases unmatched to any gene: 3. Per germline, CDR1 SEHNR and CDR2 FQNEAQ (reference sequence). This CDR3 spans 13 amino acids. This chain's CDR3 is CASSLGPGGEQYF. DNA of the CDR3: TGTGCCAGCAGCTTAGGTCCGGGGGGCGAGCAGTACTTC.

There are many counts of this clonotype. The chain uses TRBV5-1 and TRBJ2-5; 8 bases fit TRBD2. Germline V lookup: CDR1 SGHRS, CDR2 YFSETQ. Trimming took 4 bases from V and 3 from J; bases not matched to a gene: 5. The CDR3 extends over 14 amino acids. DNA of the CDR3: TGCGCCAGCAGCCCGGGGACTAGAAAAGAGACCCAGTACTTC. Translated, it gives CASSPGTRKETQYF.

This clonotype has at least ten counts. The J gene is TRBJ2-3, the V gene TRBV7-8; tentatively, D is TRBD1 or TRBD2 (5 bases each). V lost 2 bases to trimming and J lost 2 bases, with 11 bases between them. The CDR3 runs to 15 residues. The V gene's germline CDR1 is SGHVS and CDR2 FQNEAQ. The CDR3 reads CASSLRGGFTDTQYF. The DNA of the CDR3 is TGTGCCAGCAGCTTAAGGGGCGGGTTCACAGATACGCAGTATTTT.

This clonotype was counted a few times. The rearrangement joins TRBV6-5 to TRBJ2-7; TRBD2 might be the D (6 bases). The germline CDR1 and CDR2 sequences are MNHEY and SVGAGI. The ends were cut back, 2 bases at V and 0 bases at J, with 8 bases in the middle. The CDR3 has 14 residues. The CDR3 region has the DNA TGTGCCAGCAGTTACGGGAGGAACTCCTACGAGCAGTACTTC. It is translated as CASSYGRNSYEQYF.

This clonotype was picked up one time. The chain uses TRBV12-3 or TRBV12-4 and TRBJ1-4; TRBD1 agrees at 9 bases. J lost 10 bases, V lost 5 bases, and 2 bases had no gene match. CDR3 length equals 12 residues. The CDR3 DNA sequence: TGTGCCAGCAGTCAGGGACAGGGAAAACTGTTTTTT. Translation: CASSQGQGKLFF.

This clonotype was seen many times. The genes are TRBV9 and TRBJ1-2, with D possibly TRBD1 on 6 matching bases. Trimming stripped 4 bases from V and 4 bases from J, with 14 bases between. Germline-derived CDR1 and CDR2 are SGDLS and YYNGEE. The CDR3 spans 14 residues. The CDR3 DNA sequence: TGTGCCAGCAGCCCGACATCGGACAGCTATGGCTACACCTTC. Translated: CASSPTSDSYGYTF.

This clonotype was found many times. The DNA for the CDR3 is TGTGCCTGCTCGTGGGCAGGGGTCCACGAGCAGTACTTC. It specifies CACSWAGVHEQYF. The J gene is TRBJ2-7, the V gene TRBV7-8, with D perhaps TRBD1 (6 bases). Germline V lookup: CDR1 SGHVS, CDR2 FQNEAQ. The V end was cut by 11 bases, the J end by 5 bases, with 19 bases between. This CDR3 has 13 residues.

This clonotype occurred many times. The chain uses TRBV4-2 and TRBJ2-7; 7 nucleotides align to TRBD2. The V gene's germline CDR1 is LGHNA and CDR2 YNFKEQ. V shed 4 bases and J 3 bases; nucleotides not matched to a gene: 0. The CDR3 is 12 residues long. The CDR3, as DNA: TGTGCCAGCAGCCCTAGCGGCTACGAGCAGTACTTC. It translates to CASSPSGYEQYF.

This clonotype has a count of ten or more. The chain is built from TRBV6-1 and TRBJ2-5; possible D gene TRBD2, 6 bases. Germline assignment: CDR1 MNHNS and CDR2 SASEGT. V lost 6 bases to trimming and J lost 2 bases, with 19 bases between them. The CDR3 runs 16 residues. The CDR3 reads CASRMGRRDLQETQYF. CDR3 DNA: TGTGCCAGCAGGATGGGACGGCGGGACTTACAAGAGACCCAGTACTTC.

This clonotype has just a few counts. CDR3 coding DNA: TGTGCCAGCAGTTTCAGGGGAGGGTGGAGAGGCCAGTACTTC. Protein product: CASSFRGGWRGQYF. The rearrangement joins TRBV12-3 or TRBV12-4 to TRBJ2-5, with D maybe TRBD2 (7 bases). The CDR3 is 14 residues long. V lost 3 bases, J lost 10 bases, and 18 bases lay in between.

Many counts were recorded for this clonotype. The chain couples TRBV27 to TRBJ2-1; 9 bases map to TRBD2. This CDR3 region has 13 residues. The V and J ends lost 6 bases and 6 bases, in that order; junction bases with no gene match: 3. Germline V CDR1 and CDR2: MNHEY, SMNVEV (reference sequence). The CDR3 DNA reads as TGTGCCAGCAGGGGTAGCGGGAGCAATGAGCAGTTCTTC. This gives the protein CASRGSGSNEQFF.

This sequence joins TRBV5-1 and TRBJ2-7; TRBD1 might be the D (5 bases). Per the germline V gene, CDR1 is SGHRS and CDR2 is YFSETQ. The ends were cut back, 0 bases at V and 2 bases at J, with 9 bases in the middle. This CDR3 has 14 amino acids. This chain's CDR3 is CASSLVQGPYEQYF. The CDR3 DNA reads TGCGCCAGCAGCTTGGTGCAGGGCCCCTACGAGCAGTACTTC.

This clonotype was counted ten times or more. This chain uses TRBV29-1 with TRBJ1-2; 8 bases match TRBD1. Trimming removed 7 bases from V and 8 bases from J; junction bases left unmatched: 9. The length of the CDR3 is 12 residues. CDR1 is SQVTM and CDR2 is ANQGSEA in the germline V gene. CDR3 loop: CSATDRERGYTF. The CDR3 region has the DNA TGCAGCGCAACGGACAGGGAGAGGGGCTACACCTTC.

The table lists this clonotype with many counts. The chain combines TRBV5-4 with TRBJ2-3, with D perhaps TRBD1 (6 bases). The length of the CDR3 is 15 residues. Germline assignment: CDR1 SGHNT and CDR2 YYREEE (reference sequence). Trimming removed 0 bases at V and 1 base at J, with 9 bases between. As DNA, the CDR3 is TGTGCCAGCAGCTTGGGTGCAGGGGGCACAGATACGCAGTATTTT. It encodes CASSLGAGGTDTQYF.

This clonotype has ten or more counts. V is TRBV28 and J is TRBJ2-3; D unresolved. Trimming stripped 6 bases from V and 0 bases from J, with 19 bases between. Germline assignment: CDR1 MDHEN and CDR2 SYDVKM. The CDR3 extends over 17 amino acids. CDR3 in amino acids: CASRFSHPPTSTDTQYF. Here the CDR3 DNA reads TGTGCCAGCAGGTTCTCCCATCCCCCGACTAGCACAGATACGCAGTATTTT. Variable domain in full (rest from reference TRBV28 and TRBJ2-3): DVKVTQSSRYLVKRTGEKVFLECVQDMDHENMFWYRQDPGLGLRLIYFSYDVKMKEKGDIPEGYSVSREKKERFSLILESASTNQTSMYLCASRFSHPPTSTDTQYFGPGTRLTVL.